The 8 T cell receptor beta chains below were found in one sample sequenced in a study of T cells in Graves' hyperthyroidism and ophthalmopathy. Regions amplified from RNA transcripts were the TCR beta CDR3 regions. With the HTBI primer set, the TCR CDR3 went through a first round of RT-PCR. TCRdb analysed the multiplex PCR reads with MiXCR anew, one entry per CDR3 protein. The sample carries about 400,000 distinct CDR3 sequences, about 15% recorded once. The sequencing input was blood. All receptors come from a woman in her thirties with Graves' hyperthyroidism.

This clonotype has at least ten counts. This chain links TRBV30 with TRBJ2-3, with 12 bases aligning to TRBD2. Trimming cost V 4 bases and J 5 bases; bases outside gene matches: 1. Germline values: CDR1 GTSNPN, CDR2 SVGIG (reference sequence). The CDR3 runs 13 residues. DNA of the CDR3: TGTGCCTGGACTAGCGGGGGGGGAGATACGCAGTATTTT. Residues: CAWTSGGGDTQYF.

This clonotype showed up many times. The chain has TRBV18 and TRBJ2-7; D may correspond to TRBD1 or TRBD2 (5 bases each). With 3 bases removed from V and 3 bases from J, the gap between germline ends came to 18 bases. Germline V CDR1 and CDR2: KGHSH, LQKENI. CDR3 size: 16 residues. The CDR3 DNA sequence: TGTGCCAGCTCACCTATTCCCCCGGGACGTAGCTACGAGCAGTACTTC. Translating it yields CASSPIPPGRSYEQYF.

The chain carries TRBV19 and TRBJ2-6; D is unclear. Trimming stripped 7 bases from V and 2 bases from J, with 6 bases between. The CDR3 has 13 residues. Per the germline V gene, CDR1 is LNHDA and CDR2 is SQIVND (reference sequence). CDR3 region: CASKRAGANVLTF. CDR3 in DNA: TGTGCCAGTAAAAGGGCTGGGGCCAACGTCCTGACTTTC.

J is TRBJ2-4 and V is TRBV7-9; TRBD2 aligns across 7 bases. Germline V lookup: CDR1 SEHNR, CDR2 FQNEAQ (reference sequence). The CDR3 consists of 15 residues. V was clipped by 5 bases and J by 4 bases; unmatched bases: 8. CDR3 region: CASSLTGGTKNIQYF. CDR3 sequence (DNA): TGTGCCAGCAGCCTAACGGGAGGCACTAAAAACATTCAGTACTTC.

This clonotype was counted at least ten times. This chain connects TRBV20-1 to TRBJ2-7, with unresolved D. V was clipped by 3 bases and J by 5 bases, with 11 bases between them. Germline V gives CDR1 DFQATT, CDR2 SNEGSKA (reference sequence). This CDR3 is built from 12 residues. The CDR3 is CSARPDNNEQYF. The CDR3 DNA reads TGCAGTGCTAGGCCCGACAATAACGAGCAGTACTTC.

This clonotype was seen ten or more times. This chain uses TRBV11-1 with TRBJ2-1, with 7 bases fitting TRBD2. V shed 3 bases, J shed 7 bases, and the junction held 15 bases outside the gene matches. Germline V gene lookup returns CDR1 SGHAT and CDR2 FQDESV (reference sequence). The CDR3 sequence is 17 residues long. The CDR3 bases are TGTGCCAGCAGCTTCTCGTCAGCAAGCGGGGCGGGGAATGAGCAGTTCTTC. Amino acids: CASSFSSASGAGNEQFF.

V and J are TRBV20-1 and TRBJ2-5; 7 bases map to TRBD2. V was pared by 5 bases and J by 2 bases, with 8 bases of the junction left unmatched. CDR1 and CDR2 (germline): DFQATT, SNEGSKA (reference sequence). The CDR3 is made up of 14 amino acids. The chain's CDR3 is CSAPPGAGQETQYF. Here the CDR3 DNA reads TGCAGTGCTCCACCCGGAGCGGGACAAGAGACCCAGTACTTC.

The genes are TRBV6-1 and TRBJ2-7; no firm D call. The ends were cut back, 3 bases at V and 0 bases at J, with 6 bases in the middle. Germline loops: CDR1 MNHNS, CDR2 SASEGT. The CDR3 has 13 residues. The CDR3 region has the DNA TGTGCCAGCAGTGAGATGTCCTCCTACGAGCAGTACTTC. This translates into CASSEMSSYEQYF.